The 30 T cell receptor beta chains in this list originate from one sample, sequenced in a study of long-term antiretroviral therapy in people with HIV. Researchers report immunoSEQ v3.0 was run at survey level. The table came from immunoSEQ multiplex PCR; TCRdb's copy has only in-frame clones and leaves some out. The table lists 25,000 to 35,000 clones, around 84% of them singletons. The sample in question was unsorted PBMCs, obtained 0.8 years after starting antiretroviral therapy. These receptors all stem from a woman aged 25-40 years with HIV.

The chain couples TRBV29-1 to TRBJ1-1; D is uncertain. Trimming cost V 2 bases and J 4 bases, with 11 bases left between them. There are 13 residues in the CDR3. Germline V gene sequence: CDR1 SQVTM, CDR2 ANQGSEA. CDR3 nucleotide sequence: TGCAGCGTTGAAAAGGGAACAGCCACTGAAGCTTTCTTT. This gives the protein CSVEKGTATEAFF.

The genes are TRBV2 and TRBJ1-6; the D is unclear. V lost 8 bases, J lost 5 bases, and 13 bases lay in between. CDR3 length: 14 amino acids. From germline, CDR1 is SNHLY and CDR2 FYNNEI. CDR3 in amino acids: CASDPGVNNSPLHF. CDR3 nucleotides: TGTGCCAGCGATCCGGGCGTTAATAATTCACCCCTCCACTTT.

This clone was counted a single time. V usage is TRBV5-1 and J usage is TRBJ2-3; the D gene is possibly TRBD1 (6 bases). From germline, CDR1 is SGHRS and CDR2 YFSETQ. There are 15 residues in the CDR3. V was clipped by 0 bases and J by 2 bases, with 10 bases between them. The CDR3 DNA reads TGCGCCAGCAGCTTGGGGACAGCCCTCACAGATACGCAGTATTTT. Its protein is CASSLGTALTDTQYF. Full variable domain (outside the CDR3, taken from reference TRBV5-1 and TRBJ2-3): KAGVTQTPRYLIKTRGQQVTLSCSPISGHRSVSWYQQTPGQGLQFLFEYFSETQRNKGNFPGRFSGRQFSNSRSEMNVSTLELGDSALYLCASSLGTALTDTQYFGPGTRLTVL.

This sequence joins TRBV5-5 and TRBJ2-5, with TRBD1 identical over 8 bases. V dropped 2 bases and J dropped 2; count of bases not matched to a gene: 20. The CDR3 spans 20 residues. Germline-derived CDR1 and CDR2 are SGHKS and YYEKEE (reference sequence). The CDR3 bases are TGTGCCAGCAGCTTCTCAGGACAGGGTTTCTTTCCGGAGATACAAGAGACCCAGTACTTC. Residues: CASSFSGQGFFPEIQETQYF.

The chain has TRBV28 and TRBJ1-1; 8 bases line up with TRBD1. V shed 4 bases, J shed 1 base, and the junction held 8 bases outside the gene matches. The CDR3 is made up of 16 amino acids. Germline CDR1 is MDHEN and CDR2 is SYDVKM. The CDR3 nucleotides are TGTGCCAGCAGTTCCCCGTCGGACAGGGCGAACACTGAAGCTTTCTTT. Protein product: CASSSPSDRANTEAFF.

The chain has TRBV9 and TRBJ1-2; tentatively, D is TRBD1 (5 bases). From germline, CDR1 is SGDLS and CDR2 YYNGEE. Trimming left V 0 bases short and J 12 bases short, with 12 bases between. The CDR3 has 12 residues. Written as DNA, the CDR3 is TGTGCCAGCAGCGTAGATGAGGGGAGTAACACCTTC. It specifies CASSVDEGSNTF.

The chain employs TRBV11-2 and TRBJ1-5, with 7 nucleotides matching TRBD1. Germline assignment: CDR1 SGHAT and CDR2 FQNNGV. Losses at the gene ends were 4 bases for V and 2 bases for J; bases not matched to a gene: 5. CDR3 length equals 15 residues. DNA of the CDR3: TGTGCCAGCAGCTCCCGGACAGGTGGCAATCAGCCCCAGCATTTT. Amino acid sequence: CASSSRTGGNQPQHF.

The chain carries TRBV6-6 and TRBJ2-5, with TRBD1 matching over 7 bases. J was trimmed by 2 bases and V by 4 bases; bases with no gene match: 10. The CDR3 is 16 amino acids. Germline V lookup: CDR1 MNHNY, CDR2 SVGAGI (reference sequence). The CDR3 sequence: CASSLPIQGRQETQYF. In DNA, the CDR3 is TGTGCCAGCAGTTTACCTATACAGGGGCGACAAGAGACCCAGTACTTC.

This chain links TRBV30 with TRBJ1-1, with D unresolved. CDR1 and CDR2 (germline): GTSNPN, SVGIG (reference sequence). V lost 4 bases and J 2 bases, leaving 8 bases between the germline ends. CDR3 length: 12 residues. The CDR3 sequence: CAWTLKNTEAFF. The CDR3 nucleotides read TGTGCCTGGACCCTAAAAAACACTGAAGCTTTCTTT.

J is TRBJ2-5 and V is TRBV2; D perhaps matches TRBD1 (6 bases). Germline V lookup: CDR1 SNHLY, CDR2 FYNNEI. V gave up 1 base and J gave up 5 bases, with 14 bases separating them. This CDR3 is built from 15 residues. The CDR3 bases are TGTGCCAGCAGTGAAGGGAACAGGGAGCGGGAGACCCAGTACTTC. Protein sequence: CASSEGNRERETQYF.

This clone occurred a few times. The chain links TRBV6-1 to TRBJ1-2, with 9 bases lining up with TRBD1. Trimming removed 1 base from V and 8 bases from J; junction bases left unmatched: 11. Germline V gene data show CDR1 as MNHNS and CDR2 as SASEGT. This CDR3 has 16 residues. The CDR3 sequence is CASSEGGVQGAKGYTF. CDR3 DNA: TGTGCCAGCAGTGAAGGGGGGGTACAGGGGGCCAAGGGCTACACCTTC.

The J gene is TRBJ1-5, the V gene TRBV10-3; 8 bases agree with TRBD1. In germline, CDR1 is ENHRY, CDR2 SYGVKD. The CDR3 runs 16 residues. V dropped 3 bases and J dropped 3; count of bases not matched to a gene: 7. DNA of the CDR3: TGTGCCATCAGTGACACCGGACAGGGCAACAATCAGCCCCAGCATTTT. It encodes CAISDTGQGNNQPQHF.

This chain links TRBV5-6 with TRBJ2-4; D might be TRBD1 or TRBD2, each matching 6 bases. This CDR3 has 15 residues. Trimming left V 0 bases short and J 8 bases short, with 15 bases between. CDR1 and CDR2 from the germline V gene are SGHDT and YYEEEE. The CDR3 DNA follows: TGTGCCAGCAGCTTGGCCGGCAGGGGAGGAGACATTCAGTACTTC. Protein product: CASSLAGRGGDIQYF. Variable domain in full (rest from reference TRBV5-6 and TRBJ2-4): DAGVTQSPTHLIKTRGQQVTLRCSPKSGHDTVSWYQQALGQGPQFIFQYYEEEERQRGNFPDRFSGHQFPNYSSELNVNALLLGDSALYLCASSLAGRGGDIQYFGAGTRLSVL.

V gene TRBV9 combines with J gene TRBJ1-2; D is unresolved. The CDR3 sequence is 14 residues long. The V end lost 4 bases, the J end lost 6 bases, and 16 bases lay between the germline ends. The germline V gene has CDR1 SGDLS and CDR2 YYNGEE. As DNA, the CDR3 is TGTGCCAGCAGCCCAAAGACCCGGGTTGATGGCTACACCTTC. It codes for CASSPKTRVDGYTF.

This clone has a handful of counts. The chain employs TRBV11-2 and TRBJ2-7; perhaps TRBD1 as D (5 bases). Germline V gene sequence: CDR1 SGHAT, CDR2 FQNNGV. CDR3 length: 14 amino acids. Trimming pared 4 bases from V and 3 bases from J, leaving 13 bases between. This CDR3 is CASSSDNTNYEQYV. The CDR3 coding sequence is TGTGCCAGCAGCTCGGACAACACCAACTACGAGCAGTACGTC.

This clone has a handful of counts. CDR3 in amino acids: CATRQGSNQPQHF. The CDR3 coding sequence is TGTGCCACAAGACAGGGAAGCAATCAGCCCCAGCATTTT. This chain uses TRBV10-3 with TRBJ1-5; TRBD1 aligns across 7 bases. V lost 10 bases to trimming and J lost 1 base; unmatched junction nucleotides: 4. The germline CDR1 and CDR2 sequences are ENHRY and SYGVKD. CDR3 length: 13 residues.

The J gene is TRBJ2-2, the V gene TRBV4-1, with TRBD2 as a possible D gene (6 bases). The length of the CDR3 is 15 residues. The V end was cut by 3 bases, the J end by 7 bases, with 15 bases between. From germline, CDR1 is MGHRA and CDR2 YSYEKL. Here the CDR3 reads CASSHNTGRFGELFF. CDR3 sequence (DNA): TGCGCCAGCAGCCACAATACCGGGAGATTCGGGGAGCTGTTTTTT.

This clone was observed once. The gene calls are TRBV27 and TRBJ1-6, with D unclear. CDR1 and CDR2 (germline): MNHEY, SMNVEV (reference sequence). This CDR3 comprises 12 residues. V shed 5 bases and J shed 9 bases, with 8 bases lying between them. As DNA, the CDR3 is TGTGCCAGCAGTCTATTGGGTTCACCCCTCCACTTT. Its protein is CASSLLGSPLHF.

The chain recombines TRBV4-1 with TRBJ1-6; no clear D gene. Germline V CDR1 and CDR2: MGHRA, YSYEKL. V lost 4 bases and J 2 bases, leaving 9 bases between the germline ends. The CDR3 spans 15 residues. CDR3 sequence reads: CASSPPAAYNSPLHF. Written as DNA, the CDR3 is TGCGCCAGCAGCCCCCCGGCAGCCTATAATTCACCCCTCCACTTT.

The chain has TRBV21-1 and TRBJ2-7; no check of the table's D call, TRBD1, against the DNA was made. TRBV21-1 is a pseudogene. The CDR3 consists of 17 residues. Here the CDR3 DNA reads TGTGCCAGCAGTTCCCCCGGCCAGGGACAGGCCGGCTACGAGCAGTACGTC. Translating gives CASSSPGQGQAGYEQYV.

The V gene is TRBV11-2, the J gene TRBJ2-3; D is unclear. CDR3 length equals 13 residues. Trimming left V 2 bases short and J 4 bases short, with 7 bases between. Germline V lookup: CDR1 SGHAT, CDR2 FQNNGV. CDR3 bases: TGTGCCAGCAGCTTACTAGTCCCAGATACGCAGTATTTT. It yields the protein CASSLLVPDTQYF.

This clone was detected only once. The genes are TRBV9 and TRBJ1-2; the D gene is possibly TRBD1 (5 bases). V was shortened by 3 bases and J by 2 bases, with 17 bases between the two germline ends. Germline values: CDR1 SGDLS, CDR2 YYNGEE. The CDR3 covers 16 residues. The CDR3: CASSAGPTGLNYGYTF. The CDR3 region has the DNA TGTGCCAGCAGCGCGGGACCGACGGGCCTCAACTATGGCTACACCTTC.

V is TRBV9 and J is TRBJ2-5; 7 nucleotides align to TRBD1. Germline V CDR1 and CDR2: SGDLS, YYNGEE. Trimming took 4 bases from V and 5 from J; bases not matched to a gene: 14. The CDR3 spans 16 residues. The CDR3 DNA reads TGTGCCAGCAGCCCTTTCGGACAGGCGAAGGCGGAGACCCAGTACTTC. Protein: CASSPFGQAKAETQYF.

V is TRBV6-6 and J is TRBJ1-2, with 12 bases identical to TRBD1. The junction had 5 bases not matched to a gene; V was cut back by 1 base and J by 8 bases. This CDR3 contains 15 residues. Germline V CDR1 and CDR2: MNHNY, SVGAGI (reference sequence). CDR3 in amino acids: CASSYLGQGAGGYTF. As DNA, the CDR3 is TGTGCCAGCAGTTACTTGGGACAGGGGGCGGGAGGCTACACCTTC.

V and J are TRBV6-1 and TRBJ2-7; D uncertain. This CDR3 region has 13 residues. The germline V gene has CDR1 MNHNS and CDR2 SASEGT. V gave up 3 bases and J gave up 3 bases, with 9 bases separating them. The CDR3 sequence is CASSDLSSYEQYF. DNA of the CDR3: TGTGCCAGCAGTGACCTCTCGAGCTACGAGCAGTACTTC.

There are a few counts of this clone. This chain connects TRBV25-1 to TRBJ1-6, with 11 bases aligning to TRBD1. Germline CDR1 and CDR2: MGHDK and SYGVNS. CDR3 length: 14 amino acids. J was trimmed by 7 bases and V by 8 bases; bases with no gene match: 4. This CDR3 is CASSWDRGNSPLHF. The CDR3 DNA reads TGTGCCAGCTCGTGGGACAGGGGGAATTCACCCCTCCACTTT. The whole variable domain, remainder taken from reference TRBV25-1 and TRBJ1-6, is EADIYQTPRYLVIGTGKKITLECSQTMGHDKMYWYQQDPGMELHLIHYSYGVNSTEKGDLSSESTVSRIRTEHFPLTLESARPSHTSQYLCASSWDRGNSPLHFGNGTRLTVT.

This chain links TRBV5-1 with TRBJ1-1; no firm D call. This CDR3 has 14 amino acids. The germline V and J ends were trimmed by 1 base and 2 bases, with 9 bases remaining between them. From germline, CDR1 is SGHRS and CDR2 YFSETQ. CDR3 loop: CASSLRGINTEAFF. For the CDR3, the DNA is TGCGCCAGCAGCTTGAGAGGGATAAACACTGAAGCTTTCTTT.

The V gene is TRBV5-1, the J gene TRBJ2-4; the D is unclear. The V end was cut by 2 bases, the J end by 0 bases, with 18 bases between. Per germline, CDR1 SGHRS and CDR2 YFSETQ. The length of the CDR3 is 18 residues. Written as DNA, the CDR3 is TGCGCCAGCAGCTTAGACCCGGGTTACTCTTTAGCCAAAAACATTCAGTACTTC. Translated, it gives CASSLDPGYSLAKNIQYF.

The V call is TRBV11-2, the J call TRBJ2-1; the D is unclear. V gave up 5 bases and J gave up 5 bases, with 22 bases separating them. The germline V gene encodes CDR1 SGHAT and CDR2 FQNNGV. The CDR3 totals 17 residues. The chain's CDR3 is CASSPFGSDRFDNEQFF. The CDR3 DNA reads as TGTGCCAGCAGCCCCTTCGGTTCAGACCGATTTGACAATGAGCAGTTCTTC.

The J gene is TRBJ2-6, the V gene TRBV5-1; possible D gene TRBD1, 5 bases. Germline V gives CDR1 SGHRS, CDR2 YFSETQ. Trimming removed 0 bases at V and 2 bases at J, with 18 bases between. CDR3 size: 19 residues. The CDR3 DNA reads TGCGCCAGCAGCTTGGACTGGCAGGGAAGCCCGGCTGGGGCCAACGTCCTGACTTTC. This codes for CASSLDWQGSPAGANVLTF.